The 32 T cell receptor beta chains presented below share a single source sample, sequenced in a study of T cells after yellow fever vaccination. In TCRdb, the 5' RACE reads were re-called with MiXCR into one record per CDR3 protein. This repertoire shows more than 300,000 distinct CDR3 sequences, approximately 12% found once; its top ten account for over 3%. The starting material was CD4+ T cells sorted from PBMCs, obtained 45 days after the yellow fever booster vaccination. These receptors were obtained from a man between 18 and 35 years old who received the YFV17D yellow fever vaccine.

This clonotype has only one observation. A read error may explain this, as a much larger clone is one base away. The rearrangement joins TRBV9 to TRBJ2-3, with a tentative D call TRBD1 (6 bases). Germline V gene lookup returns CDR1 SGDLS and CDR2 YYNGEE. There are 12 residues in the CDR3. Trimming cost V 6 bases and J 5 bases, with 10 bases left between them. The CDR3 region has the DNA TGTGCCAGCACCCAAGGGGGAGATACGCAGTATTTT. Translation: CASTQGGDTQYF.

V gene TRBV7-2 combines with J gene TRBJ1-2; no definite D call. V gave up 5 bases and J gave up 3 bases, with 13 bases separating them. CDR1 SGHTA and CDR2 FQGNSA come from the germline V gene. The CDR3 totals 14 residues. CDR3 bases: TGTGCCAGCAGCCCGGACTCGAGCTACTATGGCTACACCTTC. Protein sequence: CASSPDSSYYGYTF.

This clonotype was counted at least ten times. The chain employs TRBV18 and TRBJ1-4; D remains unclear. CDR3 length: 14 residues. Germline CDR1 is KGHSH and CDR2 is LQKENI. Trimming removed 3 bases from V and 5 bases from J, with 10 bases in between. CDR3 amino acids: CASSPQPENEKLFF. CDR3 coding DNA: TGTGCCAGCTCACCGCAGCCAGAAAATGAAAAACTGTTTTTT.

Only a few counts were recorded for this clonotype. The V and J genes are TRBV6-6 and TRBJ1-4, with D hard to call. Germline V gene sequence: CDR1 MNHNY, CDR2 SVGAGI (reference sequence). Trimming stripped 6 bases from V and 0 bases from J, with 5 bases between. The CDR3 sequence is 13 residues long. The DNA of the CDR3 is TGTGCCAGCAGGGGAGCAACTAATGAAAAACTGTTTTTT. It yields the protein CASRGATNEKLFF.

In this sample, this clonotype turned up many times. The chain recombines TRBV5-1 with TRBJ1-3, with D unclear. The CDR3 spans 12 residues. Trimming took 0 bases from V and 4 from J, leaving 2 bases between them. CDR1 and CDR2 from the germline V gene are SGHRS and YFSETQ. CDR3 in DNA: TGCGCCAGCAGCTTGGAAGGAAACACCATATATTTT. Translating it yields CASSLEGNTIYF.

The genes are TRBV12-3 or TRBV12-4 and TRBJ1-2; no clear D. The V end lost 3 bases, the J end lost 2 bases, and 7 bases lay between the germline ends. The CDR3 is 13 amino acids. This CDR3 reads CASSFHNNYGYTF. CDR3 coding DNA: TGTGCCAGCAGTTTCCACAACAACTATGGCTACACCTTC.

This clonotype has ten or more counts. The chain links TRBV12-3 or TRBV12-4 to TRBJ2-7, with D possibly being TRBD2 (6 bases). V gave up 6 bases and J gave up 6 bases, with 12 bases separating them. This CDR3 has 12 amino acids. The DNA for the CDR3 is TGTGCCAGCAGGCGGGACGGGGGCGAGCAGTACGTC. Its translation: CASRRDGGEQYV.

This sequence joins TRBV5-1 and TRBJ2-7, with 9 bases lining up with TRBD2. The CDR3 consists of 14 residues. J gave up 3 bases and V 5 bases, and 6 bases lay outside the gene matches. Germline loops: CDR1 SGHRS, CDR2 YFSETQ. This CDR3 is CASSPGLADYEQYF. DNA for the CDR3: TGCGCCAGCAGTCCGGGACTAGCCGACTACGAGCAGTACTTC.

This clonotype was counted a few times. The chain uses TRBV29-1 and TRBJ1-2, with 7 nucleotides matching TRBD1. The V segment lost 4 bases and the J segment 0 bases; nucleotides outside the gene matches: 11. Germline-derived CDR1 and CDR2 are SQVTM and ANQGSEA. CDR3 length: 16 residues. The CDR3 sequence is CSVGGARGRPNYGYTF. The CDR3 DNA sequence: TGCAGCGTTGGAGGGGCCAGGGGGAGACCTAACTATGGCTACACCTTC.

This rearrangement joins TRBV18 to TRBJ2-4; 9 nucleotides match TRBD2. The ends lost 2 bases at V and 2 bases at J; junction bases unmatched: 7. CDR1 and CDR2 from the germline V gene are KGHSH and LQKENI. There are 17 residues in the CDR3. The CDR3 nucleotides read TGTGCCAGCTCACCAATGGTAGCGGGGGTTTCCAAAAACATTCAGTACTTC. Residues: CASSPMVAGVSKNIQYF.

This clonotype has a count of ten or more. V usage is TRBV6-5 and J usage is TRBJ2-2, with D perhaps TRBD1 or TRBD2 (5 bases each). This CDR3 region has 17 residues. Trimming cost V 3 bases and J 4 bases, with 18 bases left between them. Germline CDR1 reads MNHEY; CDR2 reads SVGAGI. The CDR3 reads CASSYSSGARSTGELFF. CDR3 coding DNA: TGTGCCAGCAGTTATTCTTCCGGGGCTCGTAGCACCGGGGAGCTGTTTTTT.

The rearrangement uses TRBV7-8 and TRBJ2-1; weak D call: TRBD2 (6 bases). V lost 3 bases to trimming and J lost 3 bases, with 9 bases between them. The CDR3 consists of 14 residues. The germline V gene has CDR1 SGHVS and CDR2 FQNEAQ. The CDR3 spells CASSFREVYNEQFF. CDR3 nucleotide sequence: TGTGCCAGCAGCTTTAGGGAGGTCTACAATGAGCAGTTCTTC.

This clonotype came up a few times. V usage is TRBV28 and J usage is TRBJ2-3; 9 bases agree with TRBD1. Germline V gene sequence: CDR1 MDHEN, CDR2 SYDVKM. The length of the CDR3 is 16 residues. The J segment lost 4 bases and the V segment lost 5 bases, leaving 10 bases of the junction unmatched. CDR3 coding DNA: TGTGCCAGCAGTCCAGACCCGGGACAGGGCTCAGATACGCAGTATTTT. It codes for CASSPDPGQGSDTQYF.

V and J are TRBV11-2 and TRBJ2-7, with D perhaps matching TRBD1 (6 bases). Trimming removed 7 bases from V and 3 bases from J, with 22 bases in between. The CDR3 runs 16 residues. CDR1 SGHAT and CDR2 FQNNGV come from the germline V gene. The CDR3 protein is CASILTMGTLDYEQYF. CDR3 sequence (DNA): TGTGCCAGCATCCTTACGATGGGGACACTTGACTACGAGCAGTACTTC.

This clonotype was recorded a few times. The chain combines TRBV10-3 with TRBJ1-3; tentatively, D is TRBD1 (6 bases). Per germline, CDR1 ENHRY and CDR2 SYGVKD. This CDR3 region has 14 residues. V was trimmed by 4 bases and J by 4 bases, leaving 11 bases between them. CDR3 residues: CAISARGGGNTIYF. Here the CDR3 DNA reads TGTGCCATCAGTGCCAGGGGTGGAGGAAACACCATATATTTT.

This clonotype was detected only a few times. The CDR3 nucleotides are TGCAGTGCTATTCCCGGGGCGGGGGTCACAGATACGCAGTATTTT. Translation: CSAIPGAGVTDTQYF. The chain combines TRBV20-1 with TRBJ2-3; 7 nucleotides line up with TRBD2. The CDR3 is 15 residues long. With 4 bases clipped from V and 2 bases from J, the junction kept 9 bases outside the gene matches. CDR1 and CDR2 (germline): DFQATT, SNEGSKA (reference sequence).

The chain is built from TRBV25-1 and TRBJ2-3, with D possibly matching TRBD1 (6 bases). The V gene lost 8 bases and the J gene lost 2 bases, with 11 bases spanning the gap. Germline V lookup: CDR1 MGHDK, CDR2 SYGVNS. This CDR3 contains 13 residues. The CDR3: CASQGGFTDTQYF. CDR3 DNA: TGTGCCAGCCAAGGGGGTTTCACAGATACGCAGTATTTT.

DNA of the CDR3: TGTGCCAGCAGCGCCCAGGGGGGGGTTGTCACTGAAGCTTTCTTT. It codes for CASSAQGGVVTEAFF. The chain has TRBV9 and TRBJ1-1, with 7 nucleotides matching TRBD1. The CDR3 is 15 amino acids. V was pared by 3 bases and J by 4 bases, with 9 bases of the junction left unmatched. Germline V gives CDR1 SGDLS, CDR2 YYNGEE.

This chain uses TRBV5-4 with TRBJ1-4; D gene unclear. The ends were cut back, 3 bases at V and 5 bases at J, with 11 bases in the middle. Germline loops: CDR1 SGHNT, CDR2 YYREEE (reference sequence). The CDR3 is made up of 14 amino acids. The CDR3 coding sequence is TGTGCCAGCAGCTCGACCAGATCGAATGAAAAACTGTTTTTT. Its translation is CASSSTRSNEKLFF.

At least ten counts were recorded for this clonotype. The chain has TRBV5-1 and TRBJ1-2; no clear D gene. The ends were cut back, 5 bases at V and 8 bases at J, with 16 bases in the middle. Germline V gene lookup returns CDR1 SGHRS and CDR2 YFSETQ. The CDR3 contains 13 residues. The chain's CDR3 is CASRTGPIEGYTF. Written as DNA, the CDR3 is TGCGCCAGCAGGACTGGCCCTATCGAGGGCTACACCTTC.

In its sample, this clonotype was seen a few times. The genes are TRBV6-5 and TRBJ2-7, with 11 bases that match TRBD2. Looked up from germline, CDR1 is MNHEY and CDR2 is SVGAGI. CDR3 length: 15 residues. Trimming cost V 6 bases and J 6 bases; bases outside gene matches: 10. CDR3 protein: CASRPIAGGRVEQYV. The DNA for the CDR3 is TGTGCCAGCAGACCAATAGCGGGGGGGCGTGTCGAGCAGTACGTC.

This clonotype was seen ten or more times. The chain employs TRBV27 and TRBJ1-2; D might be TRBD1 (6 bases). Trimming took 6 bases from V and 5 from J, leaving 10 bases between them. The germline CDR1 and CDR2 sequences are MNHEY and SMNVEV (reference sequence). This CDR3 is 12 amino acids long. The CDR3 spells CASSRGGYGYTF. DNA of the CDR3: TGTGCCAGCAGCAGGGGTGGGTATGGCTACACCTTC.

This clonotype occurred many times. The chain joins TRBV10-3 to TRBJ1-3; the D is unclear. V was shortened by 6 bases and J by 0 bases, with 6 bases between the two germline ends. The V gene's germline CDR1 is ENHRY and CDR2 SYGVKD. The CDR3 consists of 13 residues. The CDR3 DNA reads TGTGCCATCAGAGAGAGCTCTGGAAACACCATATATTTT. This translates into CAIRESSGNTIYF.

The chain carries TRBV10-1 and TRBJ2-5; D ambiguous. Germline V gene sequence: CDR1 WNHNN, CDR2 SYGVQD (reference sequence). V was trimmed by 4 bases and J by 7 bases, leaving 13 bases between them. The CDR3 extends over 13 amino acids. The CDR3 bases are TGCGCCAGCAGTGGAACAGCCTCAGGGACCCAGTACTTC. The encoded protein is CASSGTASGTQYF.

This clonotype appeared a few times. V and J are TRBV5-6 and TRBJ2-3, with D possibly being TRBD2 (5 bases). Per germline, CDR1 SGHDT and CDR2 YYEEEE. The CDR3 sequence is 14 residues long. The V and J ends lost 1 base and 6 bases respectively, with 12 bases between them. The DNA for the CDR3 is TGTGCCAGCAGCTTGAGAGGTAGCGTGGATACGCAGTATTTT. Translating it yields CASSLRGSVDTQYF.

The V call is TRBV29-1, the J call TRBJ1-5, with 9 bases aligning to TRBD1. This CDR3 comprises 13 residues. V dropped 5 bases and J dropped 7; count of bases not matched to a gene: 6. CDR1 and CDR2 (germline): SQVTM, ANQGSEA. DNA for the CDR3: TGCAGCGTTCGGACAGGGGTAGACCAGCCCCAGCATTTT. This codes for CSVRTGVDQPQHF.

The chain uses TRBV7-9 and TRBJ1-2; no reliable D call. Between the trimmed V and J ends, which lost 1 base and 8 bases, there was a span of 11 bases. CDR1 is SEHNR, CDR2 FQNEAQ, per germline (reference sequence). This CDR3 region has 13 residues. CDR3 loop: CASSLEAGRGYTF. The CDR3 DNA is TGTGCCAGCAGCTTAGAAGCGGGGAGAGGCTACACCTTC.

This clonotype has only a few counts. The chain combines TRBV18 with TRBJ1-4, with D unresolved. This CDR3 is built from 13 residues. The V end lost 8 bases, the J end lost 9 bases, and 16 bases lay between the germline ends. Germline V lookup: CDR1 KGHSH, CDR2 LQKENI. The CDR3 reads CASAPGQQKKLFF. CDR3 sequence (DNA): TGTGCCAGCGCTCCGGGCCAACAAAAAAAACTGTTTTTT.

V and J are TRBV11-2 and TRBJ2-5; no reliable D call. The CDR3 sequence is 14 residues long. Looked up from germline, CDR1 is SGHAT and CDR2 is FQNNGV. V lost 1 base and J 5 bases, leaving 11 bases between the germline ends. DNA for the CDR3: TGTGCCAGCAGCTTAGGATCGGGTGGCGAGACCCAGTACTTC. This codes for CASSLGSGGETQYF. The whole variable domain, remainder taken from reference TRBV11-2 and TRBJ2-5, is EAGVAQSPRYKIIEKRQSVAFWCNPISGHATLYWYQQILGQGPKLLIQFQNNGVVDDSQLPKDRFSAERLKGVDSTLKIQPAKLEDSAVYLCASSLGSGGETQYFGPGTRLLVL.

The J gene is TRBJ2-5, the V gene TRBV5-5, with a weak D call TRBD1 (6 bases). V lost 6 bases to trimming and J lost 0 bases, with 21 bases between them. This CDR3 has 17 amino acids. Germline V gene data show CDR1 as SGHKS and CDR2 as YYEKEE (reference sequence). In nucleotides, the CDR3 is TGTGCCAGCACCCCCGATCCCCGGGACACATACCAAGAGACCCAGTACTTC. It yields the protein CASTPDPRDTYQETQYF.

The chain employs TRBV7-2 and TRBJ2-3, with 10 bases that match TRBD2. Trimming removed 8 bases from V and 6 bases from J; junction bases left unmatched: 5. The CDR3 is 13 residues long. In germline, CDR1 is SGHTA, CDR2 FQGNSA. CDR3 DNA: TGTGCCAGCCATAGCGGGGGGCACGATACGCAGTATTTT. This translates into CASHSGGHDTQYF.

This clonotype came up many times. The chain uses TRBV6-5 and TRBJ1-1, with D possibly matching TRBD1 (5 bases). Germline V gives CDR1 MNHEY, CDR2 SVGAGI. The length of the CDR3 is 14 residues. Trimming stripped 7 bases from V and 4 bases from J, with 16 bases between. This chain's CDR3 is CASKKYSGGTEAFF. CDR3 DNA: TGTGCCAGCAAAAAATACTCGGGGGGCACTGAAGCTTTCTTT.